Below, 19 T cell receptor beta chains from the same sample are listed, as sequenced in a study of CD8+ T cells in alopecia areata. Extraction and reverse transcription of RNA yielded cDNA as the sequencing template. Profiled with immunoSEQ multiplex PCR; TCRdb holds only in-frame clones, not every one. The sample consists of 150,000 to 200,000 clones, 60% of them appearing once. Treatment indicated: oral pan-JAK inhibitor, 5-10 mg twice daily. Sequences were derived from CD4+ T cells sorted from blood, sampled at week 24, from a patient treated with tofacitinib. Receptor source: a human donor with alopecia areata.

The rearrangement links TRBV4-3 to TRBJ1-2, with a tentative D call TRBD1 (6 bases). The CDR3 is 15 residues long. V gave up 0 bases and J gave up 2 bases, with 10 bases separating them. Germline assignment: CDR1 LGHNA and CDR2 YSLEER. CDR3 DNA: TGCGCCAGCAGCCAAGAGTCCGGGACAAACTATGGCTACACCTTC. It yields the protein CASSQESGTNYGYTF.

The chain links TRBV29-1 to TRBJ1-1; weak D call: TRBD1 (6 bases). CDR3 length: 12 amino acids. Looked up from germline, CDR1 is SQVTM and CDR2 is ANQGSEA. V gave up 5 bases and J gave up 11 bases, with 18 bases separating them. CDR3 DNA sequence: TGCAGCGTTTCGACAGGTCAACAGGAGGCTTTCTTT. It is translated as CSVSTGQQEAFF.

The CDR3 region is CASSLFEGTDTQYF. As DNA, the CDR3 is TGTGCCAGCAGTTTATTTGAGGGTACAGATACGCAGTATTTT. The V gene is TRBV27, the J gene TRBJ2-3; tentatively, D is TRBD2 (5 bases). Trimming stripped 1 base from V and 3 bases from J, with 8 bases between. The germline V gene encodes CDR1 MNHEY and CDR2 SMNVEV (reference sequence). The CDR3 contains 14 residues.

The chain links TRBV28 to TRBJ1-2, with D tentatively TRBD1 (5 bases). The CDR3 has 12 amino acids. The germline gives CDR1 MDHEN, CDR2 SYDVKM. Deletions cut 10 bases from V and 8 bases from J, with 17 bases between. The CDR3 here is CAILPRGAGYTF. CDR3 nucleotides: TGTGCCATACTACCTAGGGGAGCGGGCTACACCTTC.

V and J are TRBV29-1 and TRBJ2-1; 12 bases agree with TRBD1. V lost 7 bases and J lost 2; bases outside the gene matches: 6. Germline CDR1 and CDR2: SQVTM and ANQGSEA. This CDR3 region has 15 residues. For the CDR3, the DNA is TGCAGCGCTAACCGGGACAGGGGGCCCTACAATGAGCAGTTCTTC. Protein product: CSANRDRGPYNEQFF.

Only a few counts were recorded for this clone. The CDR3 sequence: CASSLPGRGNEQYF. In nucleotides, the CDR3 is TGTGCCAGCAGCTTGCCGGGCAGGGGCAACGAGCAGTACTTC. The chain joins TRBV5-4 to TRBJ2-7; a possible D gene is TRBD1 (6 bases). V shed 1 base and J shed 5 bases, with 13 bases lying between them. Germline CDR1 SGHNT, CDR2 YYREEE (reference sequence). CDR3 size: 14 residues.

This chain links TRBV5-6 with TRBJ2-2; D uncertain. Germline assignment: CDR1 SGHDT and CDR2 YYEEEE. This CDR3 contains 11 residues. Deletions cut 2 bases from V and 6 bases from J, with 2 bases between. Here the CDR3 DNA reads TGTGCCAGCAGCTTACCCGGGGAGCTGTTTTTT. Translation gives CASSLPGELFF.

As concerns this clone: The DNA is left out, because the CDR3 cannot be placed on it with certainty; the CDR3 is given as TCRdb lists it. The CDR3 region is CAWAAGTGHTF. The chain combines TRBV30 with TRBJ1-2; the table calls TRBD1, which could not be checked here. The germline gives CDR1 GTSNPN, CDR2 SVGIG (reference sequence). The CDR3 is 11 residues long, counting both termini.

The gene calls are TRBV7-8 and TRBJ2-5; 8 nucleotides agree with TRBD2. There are 15 residues in the CDR3. Germline loops: CDR1 SGHVS, CDR2 FQNEAQ. Trimming cost V 5 bases and J 5 bases; bases outside gene matches: 10. CDR3 bases: TGTGCCAGCAGCCGGGGGGGCAATGGTCGGGAGACCCAGTACTTC. Amino acid sequence: CASSRGGNGRETQYF.

V gene TRBV5-1 combines with J gene TRBJ1-6; perhaps TRBD1 as D (5 bases). V lost 0 bases and J lost 3, with 10 bases in between. The CDR3 contains 16 residues. Germline values: CDR1 SGHRS, CDR2 YFSETQ. For the CDR3, the DNA is TGCGCCAGCAGCTTGGCAGGGCTCCGCTATAATTCACCCCTCCACTTT. This encodes CASSLAGLRYNSPLHF.

Turning to this clone: The junction departs from germline at one end; a sequencing error may be responsible. This chain connects TRBV4-1 to TRBJ2-3, with unresolved D. CDR3 length equals 13 residues. Germline CDR1 is MGHRA and CDR2 is YSYEKL. DNA for the CDR3: TGCGCCAGCAGCCAAGAACGGCTTAGCATATCGGAATTT. Translated: CASSQERLSISEF.

This sequence joins TRBV7-3 and TRBJ2-5, with TRBD1 as a possible D gene (7 bases). Trimming removed 2 bases at V and 1 base at J, with 11 bases between. Germline CDR1 and CDR2: SGHTA and FQGTGA. The CDR3 length is 15 residues. Here the CDR3 reads CASSLGGGGQETQYF. CDR3 coding DNA: TGTGCCAGCAGCTTAGGAGGGGGCGGCCAAGAGACCCAGTACTTC.

The J gene is TRBJ2-1, the V gene TRBV30, with TRBD1 as a possible D gene (5 bases). This CDR3 has 15 residues. V lost 2 bases to trimming and J lost 3 bases, with 14 bases between them. Per germline, CDR1 GTSNPN and CDR2 SVGIG (reference sequence). CDR3: CAWSPNWGGYNEQFF. For the CDR3, the DNA is TGTGCCTGGAGTCCCAACTGGGGCGGCTACAATGAGCAGTTCTTC. The whole variable domain, remainder taken from reference TRBV30 and TRBJ2-1, is SQTIHQWPATLVQPVGSPLSLECTVEGTSNPNLYWYRQAAGRGLQLLFYSVGIGQISSEVPQNLSASRPQDRQFILSSKKLLLSDSGFYLCAWSPNWGGYNEQFFGPGTRLTVL.

Only a few counts were recorded for this clone. The chain joins TRBV7-2 to TRBJ1-1; weak D call: TRBD1 (6 bases). V was shortened by 5 bases and J by 7 bases, with 14 bases between the two germline ends. This CDR3 has 13 amino acids. The V gene's germline CDR1 is SGHTA and CDR2 FQGNSA. The CDR3 loop is CASSTRTDFEAFF. CDR3 sequence (DNA): TGTGCCAGCAGCACTCGGACAGATTTTGAAGCTTTCTTT.

V gene TRBV7-2 combines with J gene TRBJ1-6; D not resolved. V was cut by 10 bases and J by 8 bases, with 18 bases left in between. This CDR3 contains 14 residues. Germline values: CDR1 SGHTA, CDR2 FQGNSA. CDR3 amino acids: CATRREGLDSPLHF. DNA of the CDR3: TGTGCCACAAGGCGGGAAGGGTTAGATTCACCCCTCCACTTT.

This clone was found a few times. V and J are TRBV4-3 and TRBJ2-7; 8 bases are a match to TRBD1. CDR1 and CDR2 (germline): LGHNA, YSLEER. The CDR3 runs to 15 residues. Trimming cost V 1 base and J 7 bases; bases outside gene matches: 9. The CDR3 region has the DNA TGCGCCAGCAGCCAAGCAGGGGGCCATCAAGGGGAGCAGTACTTC. This codes for CASSQAGGHQGEQYF.

Remarks on this clone: One end of the junction is discordant with germline, which a read error may explain. The chain joins TRBV25-1 to TRBJ1-2; D gene uncertain. The length of the CDR3 is 12 residues. CDR1 and CDR2 (germline): MGHDK, SYGVNS. CDR3 residues: CASSEREGQINF. The CDR3 DNA is TGTGCCAGCAGTGAGAGGGAAGGGCAGATCAACTTC.

The V gene is TRBV27, the J gene TRBJ2-7, with a tentative D call TRBD1 (6 bases). Deletions cut 2 bases from V and 5 bases from J, with 10 bases between. The CDR3 runs to 13 residues. Per germline, CDR1 MNHEY and CDR2 SMNVEV (reference sequence). CDR3 DNA sequence: TGTGCCAGCAGTTTAACAGGGTTCCACGAGCAGTACTTC. Translated, it gives CASSLTGFHEQYF.

V is TRBV4-1 and J is TRBJ1-2, with D tentatively TRBD1 (5 bases). Germline V lookup: CDR1 MGHRA, CDR2 YSYEKL. The CDR3 spans 20 residues. Trimming pared 0 bases from V and 4 bases from J, leaving 27 bases between. Here the CDR3 reads CASSQEHGERGQGGSYGYTF. CDR3 DNA: TGCGCCAGCAGCCAAGAACATGGGGAGAGGGGTCAGGGAGGTAGCTATGGCTACACCTTC.